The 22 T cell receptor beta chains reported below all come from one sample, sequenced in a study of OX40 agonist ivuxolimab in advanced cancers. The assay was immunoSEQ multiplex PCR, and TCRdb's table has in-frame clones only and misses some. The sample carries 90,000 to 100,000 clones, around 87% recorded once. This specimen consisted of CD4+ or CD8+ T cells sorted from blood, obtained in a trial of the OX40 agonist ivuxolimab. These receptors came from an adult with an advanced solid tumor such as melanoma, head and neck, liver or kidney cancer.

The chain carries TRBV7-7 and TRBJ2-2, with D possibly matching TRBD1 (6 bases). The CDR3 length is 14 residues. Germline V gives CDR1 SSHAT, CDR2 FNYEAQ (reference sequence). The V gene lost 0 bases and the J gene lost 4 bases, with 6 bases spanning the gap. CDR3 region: CASSLAGGTGELFF. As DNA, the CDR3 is TGTGCCAGCAGCTTAGCAGGGGGCACCGGGGAGCTGTTTTTT.

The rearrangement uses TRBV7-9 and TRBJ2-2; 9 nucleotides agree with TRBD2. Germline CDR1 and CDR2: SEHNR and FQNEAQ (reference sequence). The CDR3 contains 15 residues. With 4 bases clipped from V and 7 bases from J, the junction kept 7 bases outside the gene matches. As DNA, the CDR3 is TGTGCCAGCAGCTCTGGCGGGAGGGCAGGCGGGGAGCTGTTTTTT. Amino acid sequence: CASSSGGRAGGELFF.

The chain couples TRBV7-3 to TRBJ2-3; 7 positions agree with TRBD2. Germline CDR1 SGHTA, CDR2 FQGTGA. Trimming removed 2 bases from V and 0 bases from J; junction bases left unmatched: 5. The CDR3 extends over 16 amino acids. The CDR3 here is CASSLGASGSTDTQYF. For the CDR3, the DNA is TGTGCCAGCAGCTTAGGGGCTAGCGGTAGCACAGATACGCAGTATTTT.

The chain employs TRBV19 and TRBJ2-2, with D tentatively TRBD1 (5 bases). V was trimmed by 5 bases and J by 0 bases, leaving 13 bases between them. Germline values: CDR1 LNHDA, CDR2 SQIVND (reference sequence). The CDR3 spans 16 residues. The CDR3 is CASSGSAGSNTGELFF. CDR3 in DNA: TGTGCCAGTAGTGGGTCCGCAGGGTCGAACACCGGGGAGCTGTTTTTT.

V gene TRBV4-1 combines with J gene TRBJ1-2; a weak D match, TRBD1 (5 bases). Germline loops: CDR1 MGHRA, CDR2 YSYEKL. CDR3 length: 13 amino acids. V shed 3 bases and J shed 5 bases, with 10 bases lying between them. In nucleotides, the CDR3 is TGCGCCAGCAGCCACCCCGGGACTTATGGCTACACCTTC. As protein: CASSHPGTYGYTF.

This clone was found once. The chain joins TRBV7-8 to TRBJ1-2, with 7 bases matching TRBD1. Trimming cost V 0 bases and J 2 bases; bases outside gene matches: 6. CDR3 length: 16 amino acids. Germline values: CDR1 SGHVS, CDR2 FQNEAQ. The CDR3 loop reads CASSLAPGGSNYGYTF. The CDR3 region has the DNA TGTGCCAGCAGCTTAGCTCCAGGGGGATCCAACTATGGCTACACCTTC.

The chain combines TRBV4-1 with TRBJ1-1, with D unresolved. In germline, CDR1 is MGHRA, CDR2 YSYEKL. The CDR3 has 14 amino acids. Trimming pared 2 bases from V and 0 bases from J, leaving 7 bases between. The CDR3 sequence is CASSQRQLNTEAFF. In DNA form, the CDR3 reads TGCGCCAGCAGCCAACGGCAGCTGAACACTGAAGCTTTCTTT.

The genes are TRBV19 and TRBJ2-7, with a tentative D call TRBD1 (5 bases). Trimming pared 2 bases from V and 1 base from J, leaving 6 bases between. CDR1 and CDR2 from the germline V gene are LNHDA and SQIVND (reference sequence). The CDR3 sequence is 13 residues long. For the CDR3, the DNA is TGTGCCAGTAGTATACCAGGGTCCTACGAGCAGTACTTC. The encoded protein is CASSIPGSYEQYF.

The CDR3: CASSLAERNEKLFF. DNA of the CDR3: TGCGCCAGCAGCTTGGCAGAAAGGAATGAAAAACTGTTTTTT. This chain connects TRBV5-1 to TRBJ1-4; D is uncertain. This CDR3 comprises 14 residues. V lost 0 bases and J lost 5, with 8 bases in between. Per germline, CDR1 SGHRS and CDR2 YFSETQ.

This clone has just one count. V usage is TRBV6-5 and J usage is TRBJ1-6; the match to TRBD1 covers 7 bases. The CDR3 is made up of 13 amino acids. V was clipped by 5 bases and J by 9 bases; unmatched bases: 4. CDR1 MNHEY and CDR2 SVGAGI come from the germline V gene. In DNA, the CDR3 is TGTGCCAGCAGTCAACAGGGGAGTTCACCCCTCCACTTT. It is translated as CASSQQGSSPLHF.

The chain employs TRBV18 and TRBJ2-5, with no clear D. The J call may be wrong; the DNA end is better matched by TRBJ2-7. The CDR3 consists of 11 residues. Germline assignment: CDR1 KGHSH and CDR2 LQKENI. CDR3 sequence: CASSPDFEQYF. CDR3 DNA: TGTGCCAGCTCACCCGACTTCGAGCAGTACTTC.

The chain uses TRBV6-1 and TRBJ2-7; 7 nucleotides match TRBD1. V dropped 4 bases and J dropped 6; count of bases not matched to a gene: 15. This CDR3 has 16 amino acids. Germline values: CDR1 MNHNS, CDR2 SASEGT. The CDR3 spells CASSVRQGTSTSEQYF. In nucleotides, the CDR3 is TGTGCCAGCAGTGTAAGACAGGGAACCTCTACGAGCGAGCAGTACTTC.

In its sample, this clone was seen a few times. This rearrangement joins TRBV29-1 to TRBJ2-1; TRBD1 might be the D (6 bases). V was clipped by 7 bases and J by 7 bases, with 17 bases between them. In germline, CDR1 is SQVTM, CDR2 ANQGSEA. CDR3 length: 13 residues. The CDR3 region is CSDNRVRGNEQFF. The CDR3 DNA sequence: TGCAGCGACAACAGGGTAAGAGGGAATGAGCAGTTCTTC.

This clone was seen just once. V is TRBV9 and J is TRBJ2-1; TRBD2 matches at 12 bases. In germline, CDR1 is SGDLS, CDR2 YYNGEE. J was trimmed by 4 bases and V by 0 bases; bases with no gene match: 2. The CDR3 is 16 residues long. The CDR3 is CASSVGGLAGYNEQFF. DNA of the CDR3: TGTGCCAGCAGCGTAGGAGGACTAGCGGGATACAATGAGCAGTTCTTC.

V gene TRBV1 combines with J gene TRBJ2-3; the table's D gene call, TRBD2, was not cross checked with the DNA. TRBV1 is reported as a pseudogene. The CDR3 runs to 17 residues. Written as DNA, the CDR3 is TGCACCAGCAGCCATGGGGGACTAGCGGGAAGGACAGATACGCAGTATTTT. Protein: CTSSHGGLAGRTDTQYF.

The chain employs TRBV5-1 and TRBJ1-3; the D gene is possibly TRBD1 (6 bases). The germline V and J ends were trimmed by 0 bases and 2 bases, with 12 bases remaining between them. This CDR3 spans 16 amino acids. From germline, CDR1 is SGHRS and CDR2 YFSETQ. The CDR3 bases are TGCGCCAGCAGCTTGGAGGGGGGTTTAACTGGAAACACCATATATTTT. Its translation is CASSLEGGLTGNTIYF.

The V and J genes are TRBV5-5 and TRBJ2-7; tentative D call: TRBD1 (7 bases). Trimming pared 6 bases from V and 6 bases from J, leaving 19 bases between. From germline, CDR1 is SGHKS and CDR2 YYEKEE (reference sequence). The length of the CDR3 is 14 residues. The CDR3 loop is CASTQQGWDSEQYF. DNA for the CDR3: TGTGCCAGCACCCAACAGGGGTGGGACTCCGAGCAGTACTTC.

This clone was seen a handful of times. CDR3 sequence reads: CASSYLTGYEQYF. For the CDR3, the DNA is TGTGCCAGCAGCTACCTAACGGGATACGAGCAGTACTTC. The chain has TRBV7-8 and TRBJ2-7; tentative D call: TRBD2 (5 bases). The germline V gene encodes CDR1 SGHVS and CDR2 FQNEAQ. The CDR3 sequence is 13 residues long. V was shortened by 4 bases and J by 4 bases, with 11 bases between the two germline ends.

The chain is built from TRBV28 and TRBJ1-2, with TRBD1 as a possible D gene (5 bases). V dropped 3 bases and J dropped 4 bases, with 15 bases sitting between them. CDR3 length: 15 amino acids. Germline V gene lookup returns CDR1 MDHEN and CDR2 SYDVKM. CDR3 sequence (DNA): TGTGCCAGCAGTTTTCCTCAGGGTCTCGGCTATGGCTACACCTTC. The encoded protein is CASSFPQGLGYGYTF.

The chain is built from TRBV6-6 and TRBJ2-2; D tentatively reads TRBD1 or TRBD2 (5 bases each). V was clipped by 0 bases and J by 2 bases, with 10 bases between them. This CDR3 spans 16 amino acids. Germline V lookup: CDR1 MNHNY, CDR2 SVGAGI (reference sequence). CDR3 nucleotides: TGTGCCAGCAGTTACTCTGGGGGACCCAACACCGGGGAGCTGTTTTTT. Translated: CASSYSGGPNTGELFF.

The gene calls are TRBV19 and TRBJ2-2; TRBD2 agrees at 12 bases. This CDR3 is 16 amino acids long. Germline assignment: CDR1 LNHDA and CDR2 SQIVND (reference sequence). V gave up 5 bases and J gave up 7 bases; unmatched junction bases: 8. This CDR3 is CASSLLAGGPRGELFF. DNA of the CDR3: TGTGCCAGTAGTTTGCTAGCGGGAGGGCCTCGCGGGGAGCTGTTTTTT.

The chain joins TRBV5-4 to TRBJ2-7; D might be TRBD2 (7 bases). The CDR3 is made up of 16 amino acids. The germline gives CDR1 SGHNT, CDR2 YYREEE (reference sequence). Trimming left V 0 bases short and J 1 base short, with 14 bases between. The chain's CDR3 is CASSLDSGGSSYEQYF. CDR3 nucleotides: TGTGCCAGCAGCTTGGATTCGGGGGGCAGTTCCTACGAGCAGTACTTC.